This T cell receptor beta chain was found in a study of cytomegalovirus exposure and HLA in healthy donors. The study, taken as a whole, reports: For most TCR sequences rarity was the rule, although some public TCRs occurred in many donors. Some TCR beta chains (164 of them) were listed as cytomegalovirus-associated.

As for this clone: The antigen is undetermined.

With 2 bases removed from V and 5 bases from J, the gap between germline ends came to 16 bases. The CDR3 has 15 residues. The germline gives CDR1 SGHDN, CDR2 FVKESK. Only in-frame clones appear in the TCRdb table, and some are missing; sequencing was by immunoSEQ multiplex PCR. The sample lists around 300,000 clones, around 87% occurring once. Sequencing was carried out using PBMCs. V is TRBV14 and J is TRBJ2-7; D is possibly TRBD2 (6 bases). This TCR was sampled from a woman aged 18-30 years in good health and CMV-seronegative. Here the CDR3 DNA reads TGTGCCAGCAGCCAACACGGGGGTACGGTCAACGAGCAGTACTTC. Its protein product is CASSQHGGTVNEQYF.